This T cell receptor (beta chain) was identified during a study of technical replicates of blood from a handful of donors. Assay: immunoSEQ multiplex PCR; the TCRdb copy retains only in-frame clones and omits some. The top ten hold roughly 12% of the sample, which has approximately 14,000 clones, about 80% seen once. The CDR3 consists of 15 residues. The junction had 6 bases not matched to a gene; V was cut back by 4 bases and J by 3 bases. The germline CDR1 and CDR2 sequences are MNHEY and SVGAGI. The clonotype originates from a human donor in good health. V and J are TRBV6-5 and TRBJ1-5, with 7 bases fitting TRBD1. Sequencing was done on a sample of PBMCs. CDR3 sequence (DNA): TGTGCCAGCAGTTCCGGGACAGCCTTCAATCAGCCCCAGCATTTT. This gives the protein CASSSGTAFNQPQHF.